This note documents a single T cell receptor beta chain sequence. The antigen remains undetermined. RNA transcripts provided the template for amplifying TCR beta CDR3 regions. First-round RT-PCR used HTBI primers; second-round multiplex PCR followed. One entry per CDR3 protein, called by TCRdb with MiXCR from the multiplex PCR reads. The sample lists approximately 1.2 million distinct CDR3 sequences; less than 45% were seen once. Thyroid ultrasound, orbital computed tomography, TRAb, serum thyroxine and clinical symptoms formed the basis of diagnosis. These data are taken from a study of Graves' ophthalmopathy and Graves' hyperthyroidism. CDR1 and CDR2 (germline): SGHAT, FQNNGV. The CDR3 length is 15 residues. Trimming removed 5 bases at V and 7 bases at J, with 15 bases between. Study results and limitations: In blood appeared most of the expanded thyroid clonotypes whose frequency exceeded 0.001. With 70.59% sensitivity and approximately 72% specificity, the model predicted ophthalmopathy progression.

The source of this sequence is an adult man with Graves' hyperthyroidism. The rearrangement links TRBV11-2 to TRBJ1-6; D gene ambiguous. Sequencing was carried out using peripheral blood or thyroid tissue (not recorded which). CDR3 amino acids: CASSPRENKNSPLHF. In nucleotides, the CDR3 is TGTGCCAGCAGCCCCAGAGAGAATAAAAATTCACCCCTCCACTTT.